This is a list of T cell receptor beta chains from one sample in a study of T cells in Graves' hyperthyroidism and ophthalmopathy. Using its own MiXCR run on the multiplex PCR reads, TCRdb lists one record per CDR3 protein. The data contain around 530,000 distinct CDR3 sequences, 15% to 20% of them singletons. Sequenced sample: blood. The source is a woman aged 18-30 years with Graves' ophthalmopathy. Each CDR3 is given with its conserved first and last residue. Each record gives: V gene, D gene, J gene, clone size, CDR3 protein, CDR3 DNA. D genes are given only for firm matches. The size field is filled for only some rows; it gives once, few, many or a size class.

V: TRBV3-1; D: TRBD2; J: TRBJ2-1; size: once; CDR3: CASSQSSGSSYNEQFF; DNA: TGTGCCAGCAGCCAGTCTAGCGGGAGCTCCTACAATGAGCAGTTCTTC
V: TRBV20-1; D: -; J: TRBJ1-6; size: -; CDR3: CSAKTPYNSPLHF; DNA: TGCAGTGCCAAGACACCCTATAATTCACCCCTCCACTTT
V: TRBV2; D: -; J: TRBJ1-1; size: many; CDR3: CASSEETNTEAFF; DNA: TGTGCCAGCAGTGAGGAGACCAACACTGAAGCTTTCTTT
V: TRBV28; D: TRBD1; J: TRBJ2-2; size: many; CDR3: CASSFRTGGPTGELFF; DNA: TGTGCCAGCAGCTTTCGGACAGGGGGCCCCACCGGGGAGCTGTTTTTT
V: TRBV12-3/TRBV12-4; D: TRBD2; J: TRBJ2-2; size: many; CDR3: CAASHLSSGRAGELFF; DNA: TGTGCTGCCTCACACCTTAGTAGCGGGAGGGCCGGGGAGCTGTTTTTT
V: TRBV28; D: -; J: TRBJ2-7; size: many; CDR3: CASRSSRVPYEQYF; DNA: TGTGCCAGCAGGTCTTCTAGGGTACCCTACGAGCAGTACTTC
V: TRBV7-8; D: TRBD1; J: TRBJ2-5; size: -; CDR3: CASSFAGTGGAETQYF; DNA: TGTGCCAGCAGCTTCGCCGGGACAGGGGGCGCGGAGACCCAGTACTTC
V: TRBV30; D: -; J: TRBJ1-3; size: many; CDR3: CAWINPGEQGNTIYF; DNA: TGTGCCTGGATCAACCCCGGGGAACAGGGAAACACCATATATTTT
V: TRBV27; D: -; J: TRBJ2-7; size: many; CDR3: CASSPLRDGSYEQYF; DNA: TGTGCCAGCAGTCCACTCCGGGACGGATCCTACGAGCAGTACTTC
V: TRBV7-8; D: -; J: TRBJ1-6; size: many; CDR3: CASSFGIRASPLHF; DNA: TGTGCCAGCAGCTTCGGGATAAGGGCTTCACCCCTCCACTTT
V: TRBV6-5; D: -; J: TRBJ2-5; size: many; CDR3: CASSYLGGLDQETQYF; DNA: TGTGCCAGCAGTTACTTGGGGGGGCTGGATCAAGAGACCCAGTACTTC
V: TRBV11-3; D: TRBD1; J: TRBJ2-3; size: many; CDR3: CASSQAGTGNTDTQYF; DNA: TGTGCCAGCAGCCAAGCCGGGACAGGGAACACAGATACGCAGTATTTT
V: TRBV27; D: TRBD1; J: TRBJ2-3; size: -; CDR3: CASIGTGTTDTQYF; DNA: TGTGCCAGCATCGGGACAGGGACCACAGATACGCAGTATTTT
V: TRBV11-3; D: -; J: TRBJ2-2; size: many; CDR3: CASSLHVTGELFF; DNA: TGTGCCAGCAGCTTACACGTAACCGGGGAGCTGTTTTTT
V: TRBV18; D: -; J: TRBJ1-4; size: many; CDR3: CASSPRESEKLFF; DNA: TGTGCCAGCTCACCTCGTGAAAGTGAAAAACTGTTTTTT
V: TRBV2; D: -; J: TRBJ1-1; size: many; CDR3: CASSDEWPIATEAFF; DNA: TGTGCCAGCAGTGACGAGTGGCCGATAGCCACTGAAGCTTTCTTT
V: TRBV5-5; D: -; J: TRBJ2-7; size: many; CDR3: CASSSTGRYYEQYF; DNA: TGTGCCAGCAGCAGTACAGGACGATACTACGAGCAGTACTTC
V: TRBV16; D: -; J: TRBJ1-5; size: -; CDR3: CASSQSWQGNSPQHF; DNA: TGTGCCAGCAGCCAATCTTGGCAGGGCAATTCGCCCCAGCATTTT
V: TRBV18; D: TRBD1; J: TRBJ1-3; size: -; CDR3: CASSPLADRAGNTIYF; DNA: TGTGCCAGCTCACCCCTCGCGGACAGGGCTGGAAACACCATATATTTT
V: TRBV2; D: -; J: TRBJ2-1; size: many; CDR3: CASRGEARGYEQFF; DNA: TGTGCCAGCAGGGGGGAGGCCCGCGGGTATGAGCAGTTCTTC
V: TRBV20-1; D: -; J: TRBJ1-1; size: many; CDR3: CSARGAIMNTEAFF; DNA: TGCAGTGCTAGAGGTGCGATTATGAACACTGAAGCTTTCTTT
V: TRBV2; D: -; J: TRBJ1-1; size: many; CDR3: CASSYVGHVNGEAFF; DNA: TGTGCCAGCAGCTACGTTGGACACGTTAACGGTGAAGCTTTCTTT